One sample yielded the 28 T cell receptor beta chains listed below, sequenced in a study of blood T cell repertoires in COVID-19. Sequencing was performed with immunoSEQ multiplex PCR; in TCRdb, only in-frame clones are kept and a portion is missing. This table has about half a million clones, approximately 92% appearing once. Sequences were obtained from peripheral blood. These receptors were taken from a man aged 18 to 29 with COVID-19, enrolled during active disease.

The chain joins TRBV6-5 to TRBJ2-5, with 7 bases that match TRBD1. V lost 0 bases, J lost 4 bases, and 2 bases stayed unmatched. Germline V gives CDR1 MNHEY, CDR2 SVGAGI. CDR3 length: 14 amino acids. The CDR3, as DNA: TGTGCCAGCAGTTACTCGTACAGGGGAGAGACCCAGTACTTC. This encodes CASSYSYRGETQYF.

The chain joins TRBV11-3 to TRBJ2-1, with D perhaps TRBD2 (6 bases). Trimming pared 5 bases from V and 4 bases from J, leaving 18 bases between. The CDR3 sequence is 16 residues long. CDR1 and CDR2 (germline): SGHNT, YENEEA. CDR3 bases: TGTGCCAGCAGCCCGTTTAGCCGGGAGTGGTACAATGAGCAGTTCTTC. It translates to CASSPFSREWYNEQFF.

Comment on this clone: Other DNA sequences within the sample encode an identical CDR3. CDR3: CASSLSGSSYEQYF. The CDR3 DNA sequence: TGTGCCAGCAGCTTATCGGGAAGCTCCTACGAGCAGTACTTC. The rearrangement links TRBV7-3 to TRBJ2-7, with D tentatively TRBD2 (5 bases). The length of the CDR3 is 14 residues. Germline-derived CDR1 and CDR2 are SGHTA and FQGTGA. With 2 bases removed from V and 0 bases from J, the gap between germline ends came to 8 bases.

V usage is TRBV13 and J usage is TRBJ2-7; 8 bases map to TRBD2. Germline V CDR1 and CDR2: PRHDT, FYEKMQ (reference sequence). After removal of 4 bases from V and 2 bases from J, the junction contained 4 bases not matched to a gene. The CDR3 runs 14 residues. CDR3 DNA: TGTGCCAGCAGCTCAGCGGGAGCTACCTACGAGCAGTACTTC. It specifies CASSSAGATYEQYF.

This clone has just one count. The rearrangement links TRBV7-9 to TRBJ2-7; 9 bases line up with TRBD1. CDR1 SEHNR and CDR2 FQNEAQ come from the germline V gene (reference sequence). Losses at the gene ends were 4 bases for V and 10 bases for J; bases not matched to a gene: 11. This CDR3 has 14 residues. This CDR3 is CASSSLRDREIQYF. DNA for the CDR3: TGTGCCAGCAGCTCGTTACGGGACAGGGAAATACAGTACTTC.

The chain couples TRBV3-1 (or the pseudogene TRBV3-2) to TRBJ1-2; 8 positions match TRBD1. Trimming took 4 bases from V and 0 from J; bases not matched to a gene: 7. Germline V gene data show CDR1 as LGHDT and CDR2 as YNNKEL (reference sequence). This CDR3 contains 16 residues. CDR3 loop: CASSLPGQVANYGYTF. For the CDR3, the DNA is TGTGCCAGCAGCCTCCCGGGACAGGTAGCTAACTATGGCTACACCTTC.

The CDR3 nucleotides read TGCGCCAGCAGCTTTCAGGGCGTCGAGCAGTACTTC. This sequence encodes CASSFQGVEQYF. The chain is built from TRBV5-1 and TRBJ2-7, with D possibly TRBD1 on 5 matching bases. V lost 2 bases and J 6 bases, leaving 9 bases between the germline ends. There are 12 residues in the CDR3. The germline V gene encodes CDR1 SGHRS and CDR2 YFSETQ.

The chain couples TRBV7-8 to TRBJ1-4, with TRBD1 identical over 10 bases. Trimming at V came to 0 bases and at J to 8 bases, leaving 6 bases not matched to a gene. There are 16 residues in the CDR3. Per the germline V gene, CDR1 is SGHVS and CDR2 is FQNEAQ. CDR3 DNA sequence: TGTGCCAGCAGCTTAGCCGACAGGGGGCTTGGGGAAAAACTGTTTTTT. As protein: CASSLADRGLGEKLFF.

The chain links TRBV7-9 to TRBJ1-2; 7 nucleotides agree with TRBD1. V shed 0 bases, J shed 5 bases, and the junction held 6 bases outside the gene matches. Germline CDR1 is SEHNR and CDR2 is FQNEAQ (reference sequence). This CDR3 spans 15 amino acids. CDR3 bases: TGTGCCAGCAGCTTAGCCTCCGGGACAGCTTATGGCTACACCTTC. The encoded protein is CASSLASGTAYGYTF.

This clone was recorded a few times. The J gene is TRBJ1-4, the V gene TRBV5-1; D possibly corresponds to TRBD1 (5 bases). This CDR3 has 14 residues. V lost 7 bases and J 8 bases, leaving 18 bases between the germline ends. The germline V gene encodes CDR1 SGHRS and CDR2 YFSETQ. CDR3 nucleotides: TGCGCCAGCGGCGAACCGGGACTGGGGGAAAAACTGTTTTTT. It codes for CASGEPGLGEKLFF.

J is TRBJ2-2 and V is TRBV9; D gene uncertain. Germline CDR1 is SGDLS and CDR2 is YYNGEE. The CDR3 is 16 residues long. V was cut by 0 bases and J by 4 bases, with 13 bases left in between. The CDR3 coding sequence is TGTGCCAGCAGCGTAGTCGGCGGTGGTCTCACCGGGGAGCTGTTTTTT. Protein sequence: CASSVVGGGLTGELFF.

The V and J genes are TRBV6-5 and TRBJ1-4; 8 nucleotides match TRBD1. CDR3 size: 12 residues. Losses at the gene ends were 6 bases for V and 13 bases for J; bases not matched to a gene: 7. The germline CDR1 and CDR2 sequences are MNHEY and SVGAGI. The CDR3, as DNA: TGTGCCAGCAGCCCCGGACAGGGAAGACTGTTTTTT. This codes for CASSPGQGRLFF.

A few counts support this clone. The chain has TRBV12-3 or TRBV12-4 and TRBJ1-2; TRBD1 agrees at 9 bases. The CDR3 runs to 11 residues. The CDR3 bases are TGTGGTCACAGGGGGCGGAATGGCTACACCTTC. It codes for CGHRGRNGYTF.

This chain joins TRBV6-6 and TRBJ2-3; D not resolved. The V end was cut by 2 bases, the J end by 6 bases, with 9 bases between. The germline V gene encodes CDR1 MNHNY and CDR2 SVGAGI (reference sequence). This CDR3 is 13 amino acids long. Here the CDR3 reads CASSYPPSDTQYF. The CDR3 DNA sequence: TGTGCCAGCAGTTACCCCCCTTCGGATACGCAGTATTTT.

Comment on this clone: Other DNA sequences in this specimen translate into the identical CDR3. V usage is TRBV11-2 and J usage is TRBJ2-7, with TRBD1 matching over 7 bases. Germline lookup yields CDR1 SGHAT and CDR2 FQNNGV. The J segment lost 4 bases and the V segment lost 3 bases, leaving 0 bases of the junction unmatched. The CDR3 has 12 residues. The CDR3 region is CASSLDRYEQYF. The DNA of the CDR3 is TGTGCCAGCAGCTTGGACAGGTACGAGCAGTACTTC.

The chain uses TRBV3-1 (or the pseudogene TRBV3-2) and TRBJ2-1; D is possibly TRBD2 (6 bases). This CDR3 has 18 amino acids. Germline values: CDR1 LGHDT, CDR2 YNNKEL (reference sequence). The ends were cut back, 0 bases at V and 0 bases at J, with 15 bases in the middle. Here the CDR3 reads CASSQEAPAGSSYNEQFF. The CDR3 DNA reads as TGTGCCAGCAGCCAAGAAGCACCGGCGGGAAGCTCCTACAATGAGCAGTTCTTC.

This clone was observed a few times. This rearrangement joins TRBV19 to TRBJ1-2; 7 nucleotides agree with TRBD1. CDR1 is LNHDA and CDR2 is SQIVND in the germline V gene (reference sequence). This CDR3 has 14 residues. Trimming cost V 5 bases and J 2 bases; bases outside gene matches: 5. As DNA, the CDR3 is TGTGCCAGTAGTGCCGGGACAGAGAACTATGGCTACACCTTC. Translated: CASSAGTENYGYTF.

The chain carries TRBV6-5 and TRBJ1-6; 9 bases agree with TRBD1. Germline loops: CDR1 MNHEY, CDR2 SVGAGI. V dropped 5 bases and J dropped 9; count of bases not matched to a gene: 8. This CDR3 has 15 amino acids. CDR3 sequence: CASSRRDRVGSPLHF. In nucleotides, the CDR3 is TGTGCCAGCAGTAGAAGGGACAGGGTAGGTTCACCCCTCCACTTT.

The chain joins TRBV9 to TRBJ2-5; TRBD1 matches at 12 bases. The CDR3 is made up of 16 amino acids. Trimming removed 0 bases from V and 5 bases from J; junction bases left unmatched: 5. Germline V gene lookup returns CDR1 SGDLS and CDR2 YYNGEE. The CDR3 DNA reads as TGTGCCAGCAGCGTAGCGGGACAGGGGGCTGAGGAGACCCAGTACTTC. Protein: CASSVAGQGAEETQYF.

The rearrangement uses TRBV12-3 or TRBV12-4 and TRBJ1-1, with no clear D. Deletions cut 0 bases from V and 7 bases from J, with 6 bases between. This CDR3 spans 12 amino acids. CDR3 nucleotides: TGTGCCAGCAGTTTAGCGCTTAGTGAAGCTTTCTTT. It translates to CASSLALSEAFF.

The chain carries TRBV6-5 and TRBJ1-4; 7 bases are shared with TRBD1. CDR1 is MNHEY, CDR2 SVGAGI, per germline. There are 14 residues in the CDR3. V shed 4 bases and J 8 bases; nucleotides not matched to a gene: 7. CDR3 residues: CASSFTGAREKLFF. The CDR3 DNA sequence: TGTGCCAGCAGTTTCACAGGGGCGCGGGAAAAACTGTTTTTT.

The chain joins TRBV3-1 (or the pseudogene TRBV3-2) to TRBJ2-1, with D possibly TRBD1 on 6 matching bases. Germline CDR1 is LGHDT and CDR2 is YNNKEL (reference sequence). V shed 4 bases and J shed 6 bases, with 13 bases lying between them. CDR3 length: 14 amino acids. The CDR3 loop is CASSPGIGGNEQFF. The CDR3 DNA reads TGTGCCAGCAGCCCAGGCATAGGGGGCAATGAGCAGTTCTTC.

The chain couples TRBV6-5 to TRBJ1-5, with D tentatively TRBD1 (5 bases). V was trimmed by 6 bases and J by 4 bases, leaving 13 bases between them. The CDR3 consists of 14 residues. The germline V gene encodes CDR1 MNHEY and CDR2 SVGAGI. CDR3 region: CASRLGTENQPQHF. Written as DNA, the CDR3 is TGTGCCAGCAGACTTGGGACTGAGAATCAGCCCCAGCATTTT.

The rearrangement links TRBV10-2 to TRBJ2-3, with 10 positions matching TRBD2. The CDR3 extends over 16 amino acids. Germline assignment: CDR1 WSHSY and CDR2 SAAADI. J lost 1 base, V lost 3 bases, and 4 bases had no gene match. CDR3 amino acids: CASSDPSGSGTDTQYF. The CDR3 bases are TGCGCCAGCAGTGACCCTAGCGGGAGTGGCACAGATACGCAGTATTTT.

This chain uses TRBV2 with TRBJ2-5; TRBD2 aligns across 9 bases. CDR3 length: 13 amino acids. Germline CDR1 and CDR2: SNHLY and FYNNEI. J gave up 5 bases and V 8 bases, and 6 bases lay outside the gene matches. CDR3 in amino acids: CASQAGGRETQYF. The CDR3 DNA sequence: TGTGCCAGCCAGGCGGGGGGGCGGGAGACCCAGTACTTC.

The CDR3 protein is CASSSGSNYGYTF. The CDR3 DNA reads TGTGCCAGTAGTAGCGGGAGTAACTATGGCTACACCTTC. V gene TRBV19 combines with J gene TRBJ1-2; unclear D gene. Trimming took 4 bases from V and 1 from J, leaving 7 bases between them. The CDR3 loop spans 13 amino acids. The germline V gene has CDR1 LNHDA and CDR2 SQIVND (reference sequence).

This chain connects TRBV6-5 to TRBJ2-5; D possibly corresponds to TRBD2 (6 bases). This CDR3 has 14 residues. V gave up 6 bases and J gave up 5 bases, with 16 bases separating them. From germline, CDR1 is MNHEY and CDR2 SVGAGI. In nucleotides, the CDR3 is TGTGCCAGCAGCCGATCCAGGGAGGCGGAGACCCAGTACTTC. Its protein is CASSRSREAETQYF.

The V and J genes are TRBV4-1 and TRBJ2-5; 7 bases fit TRBD2. CDR3 length equals 15 residues. The germline CDR1 and CDR2 sequences are MGHRA and YSYEKL. The trim removed 4 bases at V and 2 bases at J, leaving 7 bases unmatched. CDR3 coding DNA: TGCGCCAGCAGCCCCACGGGACTATTACAAGAGACCCAGTACTTC. Its translation is CASSPTGLLQETQYF.